The entry that follows covers one TCR beta chain sequence. Sequencing used immunoSEQ multiplex PCR; TCRdb keeps in-frame clones, though not all of them. The sample lists over a million clones, about 75% occurring once. The data are from a study of shared clonotypes between healthy human individuals. The sequencing input was memory CD4+ T cells sorted from blood. Subset described: CD45RA-negative fraction. The sequence derives from a man aged 18 to 29 in good health.

The CDR3 here is CATSRADEGRKTKNIQYF. CDR3 nucleotides: TGTGCCACCAGCAGAGCTGATGAGGGTCGTAAGACCAAAAACATTCAGTACTTC. The V and J genes are TRBV15 and TRBJ2-4, with TRBD2 as a possible D gene (5 bases). Between the trimmed V and J ends, which lost 1 base and 2 bases, there was a span of 18 bases. CDR3 size: 18 residues. Looked up from germline, CDR1 is LNHNV and CDR2 is YYDKDF (reference sequence).